The 14 T cell receptor beta chains reported below all come from one sample, sequenced in a study of monozygotic twins with inflammatory bowel disease. TCRdb reprocessed the 5' RACE reads and reports one entry per CDR3 protein, with no DNA. In all, the sample yields about 210,000 distinct CDR3 sequences. Sequences were obtained from blood. The receptors were sampled from a human donor with ulcerative colitis or Crohn's disease, or a healthy co-twin of an affected twin (not recorded which).

CDR3 sequence: CASSFEMDSHKAFF. The chain has TRBV27 and TRBJ1-1; TCRdb gives TRBD1 as the D gene, but with no DNA this cannot be confirmed. The CDR3 sequence is 14 residues long. Germline values: CDR1 MNHEY, CDR2 SMNVEV (reference sequence).

The gene calls are TRBV19 and TRBJ2-3; the D call of TRBD2 rests on TCRdb alone, since no DNA is present to check it. Per the germline V gene, CDR1 is LNHDA and CDR2 is SQIVND (reference sequence). The CDR3 runs 14 residues. CDR3 sequence: CASSRSGIADTQYF.

V and J are TRBV7-6 and TRBJ2-3. The CDR3 sequence is 16 residues long. CDR1 and CDR2 from the germline V gene are SGHVS and FNYEAQ. The CDR3 sequence is CASSPRIGKVADTQYF.

J is TRBJ1-2 and V is TRBV7-9. Germline lookup yields CDR1 SEHNR and CDR2 FQNEAQ (reference sequence). CDR3 length: 15 amino acids. CDR3 residues: CASSSQGGENYGYTF.

The chain recombines TRBV7-9 with TRBJ1-1; TCRdb's D call of TRBD1 is untestable without DNA. This CDR3 is built from 15 residues. Germline CDR1 SEHNR, CDR2 FQNEAQ (reference sequence). This chain's CDR3 is CASSSQGQGVTEAFF.

The chain links TRBV7-2 to TRBJ2-1; as DNA is missing, the TRBD2 call by TCRdb cannot be tested. The CDR3 sequence is 16 residues long. Looked up from germline, CDR1 is SGHTA and CDR2 is FQGNSA. CDR3 sequence: CASSLGQAGSYNEQFF. Variable domain in full (rest from reference TRBV7-2 and TRBJ2-1): GAGVSQSPSNKVTEKGKDVELRCDPISGHTALYWYRQSLGQGLEFLIYFQGNSAPDKSGLPSDRFSAERTGGSVSTLTIQRTQQEDSAVYLCASSLGQAGSYNEQFFGPGTRLTVL.

The CDR3 protein is CASSLRTADTGELFF. The J gene is TRBJ2-2, the V gene TRBV5-1; absent DNA, TCRdb's TRBD1 call cannot be checked. The CDR3 length is 15 residues. The germline CDR1 and CDR2 sequences are SGHRS and YFSETQ.

The rearrangement links TRBV10-3 to TRBJ1-1; no DNA is available, so the TRBD1 call from TCRdb remains unchecked. Germline-derived CDR1 and CDR2 are ENHRY and SYGVKD. The CDR3 runs to 14 residues. CDR3 sequence: CAIRRTGVNTEAFF.

The chain has TRBV20-1 and TRBJ2-1; as DNA is missing, the TRBD1 call by TCRdb cannot be tested. Germline V CDR1 and CDR2: DFQATT, SNEGSKA (reference sequence). The CDR3 is 14 amino acids. CDR3 in amino acids: CSATDRGRYNEQFF.

This chain links TRBV11-2 with TRBJ2-1; TCRdb's D call, TRBD2, is unchecked because there is no DNA. Germline V gives CDR1 SGHAT, CDR2 FQNNGV. The CDR3 contains 18 residues. The CDR3 here is CASSLGVRLAAPYNEQFF.

The chain is built from TRBV19 and TRBJ1-1. The V gene's germline CDR1 is LNHDA and CDR2 SQIVND (reference sequence). CDR3 size: 12 residues. This CDR3 reads CASTLRGTEAFF. Based on the CDR3 plus reference TRBV19 and TRBJ1-1, the full variable domain is DGGITQSPKYLFRKEGQNVTLSCEQNLNHDAMYWYRQDPGQGLRLIYYSQIVNDFQKGDIAEGYSVSREKKESFPLTVTSAQKNPTAFYLCASTLRGTEAFFGQGTRLTVV.

The chain is built from TRBV12-3 or TRBV12-4 and TRBJ1-5; TCRdb selects TRBD1, and the lack of DNA leaves this call unchecked. The CDR3 is 15 amino acids. CDR3 protein: CASSFGAASEQPQHF.

The chain has TRBV5-1 and TRBJ2-1; TCRdb indicates TRBD2, and absent DNA this call remains unverified. The CDR3 contains 14 residues. Germline V gives CDR1 SGHRS, CDR2 YFSETQ. The CDR3 loop reads CASSRLAGYNEQFF.

The CDR3 loop reads CASSSQGPLNEQFF. The J gene is TRBJ2-1, the V gene TRBV7-3; TCRdb calls TRBD1, which cannot be checked without DNA. Germline-derived CDR1 and CDR2 are SGHTA and FQGTGA. The length of the CDR3 is 14 residues.